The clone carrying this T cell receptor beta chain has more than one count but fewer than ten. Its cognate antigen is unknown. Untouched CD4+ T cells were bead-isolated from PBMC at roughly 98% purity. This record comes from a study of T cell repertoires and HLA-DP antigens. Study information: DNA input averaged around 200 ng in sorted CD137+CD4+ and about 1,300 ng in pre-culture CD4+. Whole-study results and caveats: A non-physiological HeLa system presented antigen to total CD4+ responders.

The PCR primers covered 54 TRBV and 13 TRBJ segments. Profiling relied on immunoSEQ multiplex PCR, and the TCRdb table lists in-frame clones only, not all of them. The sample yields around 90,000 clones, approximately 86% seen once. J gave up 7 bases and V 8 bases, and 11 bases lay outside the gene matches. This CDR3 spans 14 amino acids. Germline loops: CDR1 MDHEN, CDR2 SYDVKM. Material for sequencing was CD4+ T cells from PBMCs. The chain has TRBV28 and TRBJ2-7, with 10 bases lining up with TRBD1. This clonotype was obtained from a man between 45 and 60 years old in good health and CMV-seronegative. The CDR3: CASGEGTGAREQYF. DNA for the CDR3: TGTGCCAGCGGGGAGGGGACAGGGGCTCGGGAGCAGTACTTC.